This paragraph reports one T cell receptor (beta chain). Its matching antigen is unknown. This record comes from a study of cytomegalovirus exposure and HLA in healthy donors. Study details: In an earlier analysis, 90 million to 130 million unique TCR beta sequences were found from about 190 million T cells. Broader study findings: Generally TCR sequences proved uncommon, though certain public TCRs appeared in numerous donors. Altogether, some 170 TCR beta chains were recorded as cytomegalovirus-associated.

From germline, CDR1 is SGHDT and CDR2 YYEEEE. The CDR3 contains 17 residues. The V segment lost 2 bases and the J segment 6 bases; nucleotides outside the gene matches: 14. While unrecorded immune exposures were likely, the donors were nominally healthy when sampled. The PCR ran on 60 Vbeta and 13 Jbeta primers. This table comes from immunoSEQ multiplex PCR, and its TCRdb copy is limited to in-frame clones, with some not included. The sample contains approximately 100,000 clones, 60% to 80% of which appear only once. This chain links TRBV5-6 with TRBJ2-1, with 7 positions matching TRBD1. This clonotype was obtained from a man in his forties or fifties in good health and CMV-seronegative. Sequenced input: PBMCs. The DNA of the CDR3 is TGTGCCAGCAGCTTCAGGGGGTCAGATGTGCCCTCCAATGAGCAGTTCTTC. This translates into CASSFRGSDVPSNEQFF.